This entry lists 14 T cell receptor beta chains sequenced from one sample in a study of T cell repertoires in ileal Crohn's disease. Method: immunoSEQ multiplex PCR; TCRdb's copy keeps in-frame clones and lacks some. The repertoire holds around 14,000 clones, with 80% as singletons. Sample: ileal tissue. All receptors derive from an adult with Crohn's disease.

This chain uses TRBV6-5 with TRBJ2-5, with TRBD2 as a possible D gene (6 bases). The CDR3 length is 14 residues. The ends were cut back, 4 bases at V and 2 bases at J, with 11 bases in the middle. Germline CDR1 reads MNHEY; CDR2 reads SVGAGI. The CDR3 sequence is CASSWAGYQETQYF. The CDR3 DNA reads TGTGCCAGCAGTTGGGCGGGGTATCAAGAGACCCAGTACTTC.

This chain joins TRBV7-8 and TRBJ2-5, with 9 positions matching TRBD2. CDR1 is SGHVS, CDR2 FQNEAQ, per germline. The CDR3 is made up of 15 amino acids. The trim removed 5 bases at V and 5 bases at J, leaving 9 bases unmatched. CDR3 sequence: CASSPFGTSRETQYF. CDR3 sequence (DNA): TGTGCCAGCAGCCCCTTCGGGACTAGCAGGGAGACCCAGTACTTC.

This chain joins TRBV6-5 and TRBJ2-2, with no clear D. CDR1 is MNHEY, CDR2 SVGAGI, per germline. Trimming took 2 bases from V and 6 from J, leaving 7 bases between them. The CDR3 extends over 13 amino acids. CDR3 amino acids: CASSYDTSGELFF. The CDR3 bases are TGTGCCAGCAGTTACGACACCTCCGGGGAGCTGTTTTTT.

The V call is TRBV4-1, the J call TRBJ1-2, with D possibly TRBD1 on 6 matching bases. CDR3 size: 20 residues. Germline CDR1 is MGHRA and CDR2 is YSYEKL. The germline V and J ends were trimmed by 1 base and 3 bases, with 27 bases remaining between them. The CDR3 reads CASSQVFGKITGKSDYGYTF. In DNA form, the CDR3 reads TGCGCCAGCAGCCAAGTTTTCGGAAAAATAACAGGGAAGTCGGACTATGGCTACACCTTC.

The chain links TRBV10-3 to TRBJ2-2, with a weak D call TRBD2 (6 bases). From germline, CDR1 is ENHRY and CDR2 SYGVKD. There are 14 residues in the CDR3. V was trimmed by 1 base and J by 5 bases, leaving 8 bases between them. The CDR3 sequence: CAISEWGETGELFF. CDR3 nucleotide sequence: TGTGCCATCAGTGAGTGGGGGGAAACCGGGGAGCTGTTTTTT.

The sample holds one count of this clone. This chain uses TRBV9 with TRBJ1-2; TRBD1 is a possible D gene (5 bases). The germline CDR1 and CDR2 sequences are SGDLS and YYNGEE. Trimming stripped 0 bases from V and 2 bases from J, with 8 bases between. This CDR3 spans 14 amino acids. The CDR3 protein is CASSVGNRNYGYTF. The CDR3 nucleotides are TGTGCCAGCAGCGTAGGAAACAGGAACTATGGCTACACCTTC.

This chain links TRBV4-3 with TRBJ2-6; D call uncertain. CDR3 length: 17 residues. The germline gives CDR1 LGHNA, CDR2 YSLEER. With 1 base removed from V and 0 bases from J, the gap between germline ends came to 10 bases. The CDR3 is CASSQALGLSGANVLTF. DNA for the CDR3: TGCGCCAGCAGCCAAGCTCTGGGCCTCTCTGGGGCCAACGTCCTGACTTTC.

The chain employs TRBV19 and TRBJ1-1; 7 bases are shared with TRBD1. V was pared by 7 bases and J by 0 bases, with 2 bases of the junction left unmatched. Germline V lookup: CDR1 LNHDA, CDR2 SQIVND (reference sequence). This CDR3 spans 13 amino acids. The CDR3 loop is CASKDRVNTEAFF. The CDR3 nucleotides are TGTGCCAGTAAAGACAGGGTGAACACTGAAGCTTTCTTT.

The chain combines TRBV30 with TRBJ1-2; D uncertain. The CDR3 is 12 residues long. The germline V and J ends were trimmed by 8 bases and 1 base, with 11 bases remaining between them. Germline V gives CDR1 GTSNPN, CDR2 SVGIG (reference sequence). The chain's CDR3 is CAEVEGNYGYTF. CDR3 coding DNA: TGTGCCGAGGTGGAGGGTAACTATGGCTACACCTTC. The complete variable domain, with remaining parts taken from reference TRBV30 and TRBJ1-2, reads SQTIHQWPATLVQPVGSPLSLECTVEGTSNPNLYWYRQAAGRGLQLLFYSVGIGQISSEVPQNLSASRPQDRQFILSSKKLLLSDSGFYLCAEVEGNYGYTFGSGTRLTVV.

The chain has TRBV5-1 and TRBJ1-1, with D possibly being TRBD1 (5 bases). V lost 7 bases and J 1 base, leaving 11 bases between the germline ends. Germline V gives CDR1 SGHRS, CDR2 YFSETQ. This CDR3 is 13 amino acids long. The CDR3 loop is CASAGERNTEAFF. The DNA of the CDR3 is TGCGCCAGCGCGGGGGAAAGGAACACTGAAGCTTTCTTT.

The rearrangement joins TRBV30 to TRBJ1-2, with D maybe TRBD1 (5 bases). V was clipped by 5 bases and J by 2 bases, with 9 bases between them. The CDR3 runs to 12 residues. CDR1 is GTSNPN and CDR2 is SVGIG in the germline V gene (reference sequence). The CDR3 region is CAWDRTNYGYTF. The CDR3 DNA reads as TGTGCCTGGGACAGAACAAACTATGGCTACACCTTC.

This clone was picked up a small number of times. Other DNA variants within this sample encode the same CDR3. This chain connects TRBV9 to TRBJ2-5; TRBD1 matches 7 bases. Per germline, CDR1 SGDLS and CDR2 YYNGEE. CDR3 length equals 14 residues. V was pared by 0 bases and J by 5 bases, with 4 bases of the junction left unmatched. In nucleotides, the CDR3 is TGTGCCAGCAGCGTAGGAGGGGGCTTCGAGACCCAGTACTTC. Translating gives CASSVGGGFETQYF.

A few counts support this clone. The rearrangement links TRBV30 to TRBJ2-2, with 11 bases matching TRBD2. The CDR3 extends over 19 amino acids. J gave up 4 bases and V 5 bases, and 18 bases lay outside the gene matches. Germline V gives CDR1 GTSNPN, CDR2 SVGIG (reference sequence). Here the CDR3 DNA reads TGTGCCTGGGAGAGGAATAGCGGGGGGGCCTTGGGACGCACCGGGGAGCTGTTTTTT. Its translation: CAWERNSGGALGRTGELFF.

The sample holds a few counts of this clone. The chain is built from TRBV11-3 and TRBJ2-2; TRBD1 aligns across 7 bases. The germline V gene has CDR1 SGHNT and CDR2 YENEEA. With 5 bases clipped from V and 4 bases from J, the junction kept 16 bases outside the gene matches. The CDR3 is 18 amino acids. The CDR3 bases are TGTGCCAGCAGCCCGAAAGGGGACAGCTACCGGTTCACCGGGGAGCTGTTTTTT. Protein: CASSPKGDSYRFTGELFF.